Described below is a single TCR beta chain sequence and its context. What it recognizes is unknown. Germline assignment: CDR1 SGHTA and CDR2 FQGNSA. There are 16 residues in the CDR3. V was cut by 2 bases and J by 4 bases, with 12 bases left in between. This sample was included in a study of T cells in Graves' hyperthyroidism and ophthalmopathy. Study-level findings and limits: Model output signaled ophthalmopathy a median around 5.9 months ahead of onset. Most thyroid-expanded clonotypes above 0.001 were also found in blood.

Hyperthyroidism of Graves' type that showed no ophthalmopathy progression within 18 months was stable. The authors took PBMCs from 7.5 to 10 ml fresh peripheral blood. Amplification of TCR beta CDR3 regions used RNA as the template. With the HTBI primer set, the TCR CDR3 went through a first round of RT-PCR. Using its own MiXCR run on the multiplex PCR reads, TCRdb lists one record per CDR3 protein. Altogether around 690,000 distinct CDR3 sequences are present, roughly 17% being singletons, with the ten largest covering around a sixth. The chain uses TRBV7-2 and TRBJ2-6; D is ambiguous. Sequenced sample: blood. The TCR originated in a man aged 50-59 years with Graves' hyperthyroidism. CDR3 coding DNA: TGTGCCAGCAGCTTATTTAGGGCTGGCGGGGCCAACGTCCTGACTTTC. Translated: CASSLFRAGGANVLTF.